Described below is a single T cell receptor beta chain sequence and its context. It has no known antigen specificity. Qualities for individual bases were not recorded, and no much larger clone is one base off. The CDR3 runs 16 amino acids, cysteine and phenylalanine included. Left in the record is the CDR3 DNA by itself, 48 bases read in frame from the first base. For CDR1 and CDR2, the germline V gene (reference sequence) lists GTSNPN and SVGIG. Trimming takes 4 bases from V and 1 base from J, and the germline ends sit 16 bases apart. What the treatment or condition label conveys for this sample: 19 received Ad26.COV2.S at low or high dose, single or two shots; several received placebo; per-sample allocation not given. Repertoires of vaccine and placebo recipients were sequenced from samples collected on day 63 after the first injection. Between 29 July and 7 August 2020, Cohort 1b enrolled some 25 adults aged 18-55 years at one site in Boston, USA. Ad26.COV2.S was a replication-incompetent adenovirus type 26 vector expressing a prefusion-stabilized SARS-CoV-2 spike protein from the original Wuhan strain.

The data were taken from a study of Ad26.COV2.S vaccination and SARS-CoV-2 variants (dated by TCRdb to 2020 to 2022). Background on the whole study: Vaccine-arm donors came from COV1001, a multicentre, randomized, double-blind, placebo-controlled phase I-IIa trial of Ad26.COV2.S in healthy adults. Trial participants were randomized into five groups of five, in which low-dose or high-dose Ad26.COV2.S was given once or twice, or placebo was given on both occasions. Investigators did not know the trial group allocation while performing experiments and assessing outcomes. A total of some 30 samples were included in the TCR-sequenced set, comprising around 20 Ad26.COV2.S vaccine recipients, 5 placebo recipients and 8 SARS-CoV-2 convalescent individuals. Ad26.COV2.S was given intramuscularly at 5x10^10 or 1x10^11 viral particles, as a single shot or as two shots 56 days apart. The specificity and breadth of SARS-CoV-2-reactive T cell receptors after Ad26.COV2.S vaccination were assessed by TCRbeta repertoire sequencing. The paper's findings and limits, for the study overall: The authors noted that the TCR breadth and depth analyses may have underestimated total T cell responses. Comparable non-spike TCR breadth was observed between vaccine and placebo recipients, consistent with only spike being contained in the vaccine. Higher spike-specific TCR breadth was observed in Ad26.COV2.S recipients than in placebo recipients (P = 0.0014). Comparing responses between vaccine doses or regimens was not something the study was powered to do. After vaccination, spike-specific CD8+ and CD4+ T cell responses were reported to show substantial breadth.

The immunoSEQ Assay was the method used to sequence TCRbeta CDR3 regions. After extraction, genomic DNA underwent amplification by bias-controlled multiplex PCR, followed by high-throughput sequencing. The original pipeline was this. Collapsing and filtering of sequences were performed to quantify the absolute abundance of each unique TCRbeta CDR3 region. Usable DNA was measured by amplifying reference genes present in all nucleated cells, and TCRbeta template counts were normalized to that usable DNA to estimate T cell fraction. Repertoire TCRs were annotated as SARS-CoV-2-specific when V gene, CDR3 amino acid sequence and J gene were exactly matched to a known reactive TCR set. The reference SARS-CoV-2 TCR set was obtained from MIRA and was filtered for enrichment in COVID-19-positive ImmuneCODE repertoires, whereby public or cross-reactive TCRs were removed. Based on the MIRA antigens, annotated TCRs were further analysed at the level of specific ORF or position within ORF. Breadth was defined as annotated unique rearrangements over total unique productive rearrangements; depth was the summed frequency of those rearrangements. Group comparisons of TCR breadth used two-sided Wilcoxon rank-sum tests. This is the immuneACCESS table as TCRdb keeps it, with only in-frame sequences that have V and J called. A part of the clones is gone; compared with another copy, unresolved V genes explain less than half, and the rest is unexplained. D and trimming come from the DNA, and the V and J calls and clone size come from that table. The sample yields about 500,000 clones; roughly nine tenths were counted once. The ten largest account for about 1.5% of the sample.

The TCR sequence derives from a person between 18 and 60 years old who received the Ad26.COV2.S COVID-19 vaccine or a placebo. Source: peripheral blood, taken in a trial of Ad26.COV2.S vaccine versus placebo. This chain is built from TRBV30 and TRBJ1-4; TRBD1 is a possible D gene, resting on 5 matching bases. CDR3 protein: CAWMVARGGTNEKLFF. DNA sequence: TGTGCCTGGATGGTAGCGAGGGGAGGAACTAATGAAAAACTGTTTTTT. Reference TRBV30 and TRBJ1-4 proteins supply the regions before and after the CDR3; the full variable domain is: SQTIHQWPATLVQPVGSPLSLECTVEGTSNPNLYWYRQAAGRGLQLLFYSVGIGQISSEVPQNLSASRPQDRQFILSSKKLLLSDSGFYLCAWMVARGGTNEKLFFGSGTQLSVL.